This T cell receptor beta chain was found in a study of Graves' ophthalmopathy and Graves' hyperthyroidism. At the level of the study: There was a collection of peripheral blood at initial diagnosis, before any treatment.

This clonotype was counted at least ten times. RNA served as the template for amplifying TCR beta CDR3 regions. Second-round multiplex PCR came after first-round RT-PCR with HTBI primers. TCRdb itself ran the multiplex PCR reads through MiXCR, one entry per CDR3 protein. The table includes some 370,000 distinct CDR3 sequences, about 18% detected once. The CDR3 extends over 15 amino acids. Germline CDR1 and CDR2: DFQATT and SNEGSKA (reference sequence). V gave up 5 bases and J gave up 0 bases; unmatched junction bases: 7. The clonotype was recovered from an adult woman with stable Graves' hyperthyroidism. The sequenced sample consisted of peripheral blood. The rearrangement links TRBV20-1 to TRBJ1-1, with 9 bases matching TRBD1. CDR3 coding DNA: TGCAGTGCTTCTTCCCGGGACAGGGTGAACACTGAAGCTTTCTTT. It yields the protein CSASSRDRVNTEAFF.